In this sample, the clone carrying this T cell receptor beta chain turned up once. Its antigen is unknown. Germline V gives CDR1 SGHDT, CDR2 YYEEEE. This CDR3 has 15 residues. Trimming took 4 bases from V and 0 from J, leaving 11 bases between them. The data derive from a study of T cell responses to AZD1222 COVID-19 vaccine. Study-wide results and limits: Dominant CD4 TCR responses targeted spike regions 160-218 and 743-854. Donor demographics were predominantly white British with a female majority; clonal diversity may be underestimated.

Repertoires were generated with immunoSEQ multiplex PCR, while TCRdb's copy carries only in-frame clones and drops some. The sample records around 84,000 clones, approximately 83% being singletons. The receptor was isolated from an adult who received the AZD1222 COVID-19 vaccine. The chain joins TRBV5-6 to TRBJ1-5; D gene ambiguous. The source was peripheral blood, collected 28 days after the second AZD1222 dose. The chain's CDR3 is CASSPDFGSNQPQHF. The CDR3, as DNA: TGTGCCAGCAGCCCGGACTTCGGTAGCAATCAGCCCCAGCATTTT.